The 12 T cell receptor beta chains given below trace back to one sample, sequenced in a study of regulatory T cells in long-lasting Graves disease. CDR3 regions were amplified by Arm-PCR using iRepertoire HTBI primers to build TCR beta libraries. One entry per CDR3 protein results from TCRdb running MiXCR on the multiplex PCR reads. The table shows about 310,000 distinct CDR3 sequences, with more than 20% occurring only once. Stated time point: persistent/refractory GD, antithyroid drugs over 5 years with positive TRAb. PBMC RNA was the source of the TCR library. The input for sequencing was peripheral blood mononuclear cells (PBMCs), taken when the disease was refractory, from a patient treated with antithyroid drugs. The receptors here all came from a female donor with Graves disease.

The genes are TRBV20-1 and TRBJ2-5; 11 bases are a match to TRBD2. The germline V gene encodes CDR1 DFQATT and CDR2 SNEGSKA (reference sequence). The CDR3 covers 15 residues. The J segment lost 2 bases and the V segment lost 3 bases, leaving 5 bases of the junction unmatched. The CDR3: CSARRLAGSQETQYF. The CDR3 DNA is TGCAGTGCTAGGCGACTAGCGGGGTCACAAGAGACCCAGTACTTC.

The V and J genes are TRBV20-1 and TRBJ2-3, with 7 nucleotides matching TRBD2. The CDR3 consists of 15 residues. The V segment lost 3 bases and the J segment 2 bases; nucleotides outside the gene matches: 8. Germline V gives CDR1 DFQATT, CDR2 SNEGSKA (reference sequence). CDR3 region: CSASVSSGYTDTQYF. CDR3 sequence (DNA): TGCAGTGCTAGTGTCTCTAGCGGATACACAGATACGCAGTATTTT.

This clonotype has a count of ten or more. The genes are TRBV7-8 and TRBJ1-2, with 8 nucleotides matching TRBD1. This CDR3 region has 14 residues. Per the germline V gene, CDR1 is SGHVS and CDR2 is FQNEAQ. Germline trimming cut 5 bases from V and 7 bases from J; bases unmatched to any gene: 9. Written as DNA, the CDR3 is TGTGCCAGCAGCACGACAGGGGCTGGCTCTGGCTACACCTTC. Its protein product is CASSTTGAGSGYTF.

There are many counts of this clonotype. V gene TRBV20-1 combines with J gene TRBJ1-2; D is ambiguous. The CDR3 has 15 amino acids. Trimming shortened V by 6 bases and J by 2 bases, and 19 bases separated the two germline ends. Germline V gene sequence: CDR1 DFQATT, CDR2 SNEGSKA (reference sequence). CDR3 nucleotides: TGCAGTGCCCCGATCCCTTTAGTGGGAAACTATGGCTACACCTTC. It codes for CSAPIPLVGNYGYTF.

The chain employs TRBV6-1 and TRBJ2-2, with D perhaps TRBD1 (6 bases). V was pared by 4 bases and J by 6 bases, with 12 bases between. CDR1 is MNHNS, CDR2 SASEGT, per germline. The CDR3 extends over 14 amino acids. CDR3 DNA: TGTGCCAGCAGTGTTACAGGGTCTCCCGGGGAGCTGTTTTTT. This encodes CASSVTGSPGELFF.

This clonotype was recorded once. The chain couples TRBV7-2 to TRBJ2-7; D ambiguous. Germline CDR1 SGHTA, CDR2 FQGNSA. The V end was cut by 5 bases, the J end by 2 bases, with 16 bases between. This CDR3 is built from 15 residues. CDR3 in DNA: TGTGCCAGCAGCCCTAGTTACAGCCAACCCTACGAGCAGTACTTC. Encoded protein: CASSPSYSQPYEQYF. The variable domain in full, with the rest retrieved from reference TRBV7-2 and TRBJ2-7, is GAGVSQSPSNKVTEKGKDVELRCDPISGHTALYWYRQSLGQGLEFLIYFQGNSAPDKSGLPSDRFSAERTGGSVSTLTIQRTQQEDSAVYLCASSPSYSQPYEQYFGPGTRLTVT.

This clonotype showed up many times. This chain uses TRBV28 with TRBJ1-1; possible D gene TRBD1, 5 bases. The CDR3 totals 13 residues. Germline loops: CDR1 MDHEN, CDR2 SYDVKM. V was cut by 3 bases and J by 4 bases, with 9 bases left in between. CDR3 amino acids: CASSFLGGTEAFF. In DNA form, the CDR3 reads TGTGCCAGCAGTTTTCTGGGGGGCACTGAAGCTTTCTTT.

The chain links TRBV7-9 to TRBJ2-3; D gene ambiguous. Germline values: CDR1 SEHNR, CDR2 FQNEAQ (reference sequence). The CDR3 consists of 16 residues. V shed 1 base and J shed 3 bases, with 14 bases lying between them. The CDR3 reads CASSLDSTHSTDTQYF. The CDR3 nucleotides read TGTGCCAGCAGCTTAGATAGTACCCACTCGACAGATACGCAGTATTTT.

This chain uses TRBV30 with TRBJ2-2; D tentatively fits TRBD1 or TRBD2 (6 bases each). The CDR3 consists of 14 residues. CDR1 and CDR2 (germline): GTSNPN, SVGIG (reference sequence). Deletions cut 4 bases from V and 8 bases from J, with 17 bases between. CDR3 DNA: TGTGCCTGGACGTGGCTAGCGAGGGGGGGGGAGCTGTTTTTT. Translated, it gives CAWTWLARGGELFF.

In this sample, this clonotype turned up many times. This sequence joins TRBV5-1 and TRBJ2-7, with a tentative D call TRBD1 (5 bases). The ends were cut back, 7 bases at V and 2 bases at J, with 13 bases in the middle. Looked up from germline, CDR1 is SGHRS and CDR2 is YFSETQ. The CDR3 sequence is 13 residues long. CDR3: CASRQINTYEQYF. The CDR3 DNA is TGCGCCAGCCGACAGATTAATACCTACGAGCAGTACTTC.

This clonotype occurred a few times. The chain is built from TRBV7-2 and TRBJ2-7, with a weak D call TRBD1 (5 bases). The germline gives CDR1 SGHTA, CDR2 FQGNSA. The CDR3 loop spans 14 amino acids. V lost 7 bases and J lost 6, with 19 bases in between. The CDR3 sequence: CASTPSGSQGEQYF. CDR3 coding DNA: TGTGCCAGCACCCCTTCCGGCTCCCAGGGCGAGCAGTACTTC.

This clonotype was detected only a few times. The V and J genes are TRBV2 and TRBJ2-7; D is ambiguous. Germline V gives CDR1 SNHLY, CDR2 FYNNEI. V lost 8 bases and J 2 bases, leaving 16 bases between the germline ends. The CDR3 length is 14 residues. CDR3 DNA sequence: TGTGCCAGCCGGCCCGTCGCAGGAACCTACGAGCAGTACTTC. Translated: CASRPVAGTYEQYF.